This T cell receptor (beta chain) was found in a study of T cells in localized non-small cell lung cancer. General study findings and limits: Uninvolved adjacent lung showed peak T cell clonality, exceeding tumor. Patients showing higher blood T cell density tended to see longer overall survival.

V trimming: 3 bases; J trimming: 0 bases; junction bases outside the gene matches: 1. Germline V gene lookup returns CDR1 MNHEY and CDR2 SMNVEV (reference sequence). This CDR3 comprises 15 residues. Sequencing was performed with immunoSEQ multiplex PCR; in TCRdb, only in-frame clones are kept and a portion is missing. The sample carries 59,000 or so clones, approximately 90% recorded once. Concerning this clone itself: The antigen remains unidentified.

This clonotype was obtained from a man aged 40 to 69 with stage I lung adenocarcinoma. The genes are TRBV27 and TRBJ2-1; TRBD2 matches 8 bases. The material was peripheral blood, obtained before any cancer treatment. CDR3 sequence reads: CASSFSGSSYNEQFF. Written as DNA, the CDR3 is TGTGCCAGCAGTTTCAGCGGGAGCTCCTACAATGAGCAGTTCTTC.